This record concerns one TCR beta chain sequence. Its matching antigen is unknown. The CDR3 contains 16 residues. The V gene lost 6 bases and the J gene lost 1 base, with 21 bases spanning the gap. Germline V lookup: CDR1 DFQATT, CDR2 SNEGSKA (reference sequence). These data belong to a study of vaccination and CD4 T cells after COVID-19. Study-level points and caveats: A nonsignificant median increase from around 20 to 38 SARS-CoV-2-reactive clonotypes was observed.

TCRdb ran MiXCR on the PCR reads and lists one entry per CDR3 protein. The table has approximately 17,000 distinct CDR3 sequences, about 60% seen once. The input for sequencing was CD4+ T cells from blood, taken after SARS-CoV-2 vaccination. The chain recombines TRBV20-1 with TRBJ1-1; perhaps TRBD1 as D (6 bases). The clonotype was recovered from a human donor who had recovered from COVID-19. CDR3 DNA sequence: TGCAGTGCCGCCGTTCTTTTACAGGGTCGGAACACTGAAGCTTTCTTT. Encoded protein: CSAAVLLQGRNTEAFF.